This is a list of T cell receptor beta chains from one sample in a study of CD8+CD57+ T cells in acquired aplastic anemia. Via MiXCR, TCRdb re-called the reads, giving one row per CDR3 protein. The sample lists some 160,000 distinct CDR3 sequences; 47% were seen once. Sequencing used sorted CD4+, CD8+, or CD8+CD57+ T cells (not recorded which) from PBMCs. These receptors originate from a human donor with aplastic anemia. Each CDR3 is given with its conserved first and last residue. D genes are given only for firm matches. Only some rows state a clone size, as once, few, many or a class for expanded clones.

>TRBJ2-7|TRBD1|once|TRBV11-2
TGTGCCAGCAGCGATCCCCCGTCGACAGGGGATTACGAGCAGTACTTC
CASSDPPSTGDYEQYF
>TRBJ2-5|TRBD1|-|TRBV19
TGTGCCAGTAGAAAAATTGACAGGGGTCAAGAGACCCAGTACTTC
CASRKIDRGQETQYF
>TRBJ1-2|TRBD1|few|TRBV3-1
TGTGCCAGCAGCCCTACTGGACAGGGGCCGTTGTATGGCTACACCTTC
CASSPTGQGPLYGYTF
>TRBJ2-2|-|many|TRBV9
TGTGCCAGCAGCGCACACCCGAATAGCGCATTAAACACCGGGGAGCTGTTTTTT
CASSAHPNSALNTGELFF
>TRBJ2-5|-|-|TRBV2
TGTGCCAGTTCCGCTAGGGAGACCCAGTACTTC
CASSARETQYF
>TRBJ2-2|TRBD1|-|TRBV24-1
TGTGCCACCGGGACAGGGAACACCGGGGAGCTGTTTTTT
CATGTGNTGELFF
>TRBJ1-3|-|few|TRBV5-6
TGTGCCAGCAGCTTTCAGGGGAGCTCTGGAAACACCATATATTTT
CASSFQGSSGNTIYF
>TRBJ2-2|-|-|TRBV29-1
TGCAGCGTTGAACGTGTGACCGGGGAGCTGTTTTTT
CSVERVTGELFF
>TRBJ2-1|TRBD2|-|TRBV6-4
TGTGCCAGCAGTGACGTGGGGGGGGACTACAATGAGCAGTTCTTC
CASSDVGGDYNEQFF
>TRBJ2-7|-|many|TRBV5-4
TGTGCCAGCAGCTCGAAGACAGGCTCCTACGAGCAGTACTTC
CASSSKTGSYEQYF
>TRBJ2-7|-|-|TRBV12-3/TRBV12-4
TGTGCCAGCAGTCCCAAACTAACCGGCTCCTACGAGCAGTACTTC
CASSPKLTGSYEQYF
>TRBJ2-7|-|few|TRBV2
TGTGCCAGAACAGGGTCCTACGAGCAGTACTTC
CARTGSYEQYF
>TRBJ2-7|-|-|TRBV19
TGTGCCAGTAGTTCCTGGGGGCGGAGTCACGGGCAGTACTTC
CASSSWGRSHGQYF
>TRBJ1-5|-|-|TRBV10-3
TGTGCCTCCCGCGGGGGGGATCAGCCCCAGCATTTT
CASRGGDQPQHF
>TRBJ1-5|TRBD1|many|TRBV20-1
TGCAGTGCTAGAGATATCGACAGGGGCCATAGCAATCAGCCCCAGCATTTT
CSARDIDRGHSNQPQHF
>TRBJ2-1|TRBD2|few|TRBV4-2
TGTGCCAGCAGCCAACCTTTGGGTGGGCTAGCGGGAGGGAGCCATGAGCAGTTCTTC
CASSQPLGGLAGGSHEQFF
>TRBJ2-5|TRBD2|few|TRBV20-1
TGCAGTGCTAGAGACTATGTATCCTTAGAGCGGGGAGAGACCCAGTACTTC
CSARDYVSLERGETQYF
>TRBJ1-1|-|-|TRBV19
TGTGCCAGTATAAGGCGCTACACTGAAGCTTTCTTT
CASIRRYTEAFF
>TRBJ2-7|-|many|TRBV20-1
TGCAGTGCTAGGCCGGGTCCGGCCCTCTCCTACGAGCAGTACTTC
CSARPGPALSYEQYF
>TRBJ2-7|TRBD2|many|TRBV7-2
TGTGCCAGCAGCGCCCTGACTAGCGGGGAATACGAGCAGTACTTC
CASSALTSGEYEQYF
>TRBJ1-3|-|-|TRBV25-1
TGTGCCAGCAGAGCTCCGACTAGCCTCTCTGGAAACACCATATATTTT
CASRAPTSLSGNTIYF
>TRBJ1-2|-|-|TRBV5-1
TGCGCCAGCAGCTACGGGGTGACTAACTATGGCTACACCTTC
CASSYGVTNYGYTF
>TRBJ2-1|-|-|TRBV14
TGTGCCAGCAGCCTTTTGTTGAATGAGCAGTTCTTC
CASSLLLNEQFF
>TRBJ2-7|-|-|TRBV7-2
TGTGCCAGCAGCTTAGGGCCCAGGACCTACGAGCAGTACTTC
CASSLGPRTYEQYF
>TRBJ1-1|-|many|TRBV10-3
TGTGCCATCAGACTACAGGGGAACACTGAAGCTTTCTTT
CAIRLQGNTEAFF
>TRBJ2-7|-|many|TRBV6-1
TGTGCCAGCAGTGAACGGACAGCAAACTACGAGCAGTACTTC
CASSERTANYEQYF
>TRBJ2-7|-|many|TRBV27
TGTGCCAGCCAGGCCAGGACCGACTACGAGCAGTACTTC
CASQARTDYEQYF
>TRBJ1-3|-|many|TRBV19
TGTGCCAGTGGTCTTAACACCATATATTTT
CASGLNTIYF
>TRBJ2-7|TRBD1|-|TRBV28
TGTGCCAGCAGCCTGACAGGGGTCGATTCCTACGAGCAGTACTTC
CASSLTGVDSYEQYF
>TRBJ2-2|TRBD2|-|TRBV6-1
TGTGCCAGCAGTATGGGACTAGCGGGAGTAAAAACCGGGGAGCTGTTTTTT
CASSMGLAGVKTGELFF
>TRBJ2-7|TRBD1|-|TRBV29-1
TGCAGCGTTGGGGACAGGACAACCTACGAGCAGTACTTC
CSVGDRTTYEQYF
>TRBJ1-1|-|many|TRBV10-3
TGTGCCATCAGTGAGTCGATGAGGGGGACTGAAGCTTTCTTT
CAISESMRGTEAFF
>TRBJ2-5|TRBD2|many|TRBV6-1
TGTGCCAGCAGACTAGCGGTCCAAGAGACCCAGTACTTC
CASRLAVQETQYF
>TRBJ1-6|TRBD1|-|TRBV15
TGTGCCACCAGCAGGAGGACAGGGGTCAATAATTCACCCCTCCACTTT
CATSRRTGVNNSPLHF
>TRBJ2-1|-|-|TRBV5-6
TGTGCCAGCAGCTCTCTAACGGACTACAATGAGCAGTTCTTC
CASSSLTDYNEQFF
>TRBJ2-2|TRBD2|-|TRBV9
TGCGCCAGCGGGGCAGGGCCCGGGGAGCTGTTTTTT
CASGAGPGELFF
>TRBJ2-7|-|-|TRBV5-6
TGTGCCAGCAGCTTGGCCCGGGAGAGGGTCGATGAGCAGTACTTC
CASSLARERVDEQYF
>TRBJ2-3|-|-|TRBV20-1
TGCAGTGCAACCCTGGGGCTAGCGATCGTTTTAGGCACAGATACGCAGTATTTT
CSATLGLAIVLGTDTQYF
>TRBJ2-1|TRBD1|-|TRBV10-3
TGTGCCATCAGAGACGGGACAGGGGAGAGTGAGCAGTTCTTC
CAIRDGTGESEQFF
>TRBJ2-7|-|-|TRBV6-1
TGTGCCAGCAGTGAAGCATACGGGGGACCCTACGAGCAGTACTTC
CASSEAYGGPYEQYF
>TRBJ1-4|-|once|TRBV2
TGTGCCAGCAACTTACTTGCAACTAATGAAAAACTGTTTTTT
CASNLLATNEKLFF
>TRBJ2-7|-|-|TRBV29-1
TGCAGCGTTGGCCCTAGTTCCTACGAGCAGTACTTC
CSVGPSSYEQYF
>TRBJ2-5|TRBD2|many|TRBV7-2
TGTGCCAGCAGCTTAGTAGCAGCGGGGGGTGGAGAGACCCAGTACTTC
CASSLVAAGGGETQYF
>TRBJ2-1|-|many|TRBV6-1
TGTGCCAGTGTCGGGGTCGATGAGCAGTTCTTC
CASVGVDEQFF
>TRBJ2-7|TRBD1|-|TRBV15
TGTGCCACCAGCAGAGAGGGCAGGGGGCACGACGAGCAGTACTTC
CATSREGRGHDEQYF
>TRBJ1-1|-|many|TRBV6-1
TGTGCCAGCAGTGAAGCTACAGTCATGAACACTGAAGCTTTCTTT
CASSEATVMNTEAFF
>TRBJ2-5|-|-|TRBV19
TGTGCCAGTAGTATAGGGCCAGCCCAAGAGACCCAGTACTTC
CASSIGPAQETQYF
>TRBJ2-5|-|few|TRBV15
TGTGCCACCAGCAGGGAAGGGACTCCGAGTGGGGAACGGACCCAGTACTTC
CATSREGTPSGERTQYF
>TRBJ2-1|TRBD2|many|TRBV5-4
TGTGCCAGCAGCTTTTGGGAGCTAGCGGGATCTAAGTACAATGAGCAGTTCTTC
CASSFWELAGSKYNEQFF
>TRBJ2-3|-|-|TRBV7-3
TGTGCCAGCAGCTTAACGTTCGGCACAGATACGCAGTATTTT
CASSLTFGTDTQYF
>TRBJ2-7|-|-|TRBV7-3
TGTGCCAGCAGCGCCACCATGTACGAGCAGTACTTC
CASSATMYEQYF
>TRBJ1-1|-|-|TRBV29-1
TGCAGCGTTGGGAGCAGGACTAACACTGAAGCTTTCTTT
CSVGSRTNTEAFF
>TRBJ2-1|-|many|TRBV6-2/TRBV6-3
TGTGCCAGCAGTTTCCGAGCCTCGTTGAATGAGCAGTTCTTC
CASSFRASLNEQFF
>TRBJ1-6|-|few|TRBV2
TGTGCCAGCAGTGAGGACAGTAGGAATTCACCCCTCCACTTT
CASSEDSRNSPLHF
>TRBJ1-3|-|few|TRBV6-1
TGTGCCAGCAGTCCCCCACAAGGTCGCGGAAACACCATATATTTT
CASSPPQGRGNTIYF
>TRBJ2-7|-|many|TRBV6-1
TGTGCCAGCAGCGGCACAGGGACCTACGAGCAGTACTTC
CASSGTGTYEQYF